This T cell receptor (beta chain) was retrieved from a study of Ad26.COV2.S vaccination and SARS-CoV-2 variants. Turning to the study itself: Recipients of Ad26.COV2.S got it intramuscularly, once or twice 56 days apart.

Worth noting for this clone: Its specificity is not known.

Indicated treatment: around 19 received Ad26.COV2.S at low or high dose, single or two shots; a few received placebo; per-sample allocation not given. Sampling was performed 63 days after the first vaccine or placebo injection. Germline V gives CDR1 KGHSH, CDR2 LQKENI. The CDR3 loop spans 15 amino acids. The germline V and J ends were trimmed by 4 bases and 7 bases, with 17 bases remaining between them. Sequenced by immunoSEQ multiplex PCR; TCRdb stores in-frame clones only, minus some. Of 350,000 to 500,000 clones in the sample, approximately 92% were seen once. General study points: The study found higher spike-specific TCR breadth in vaccine than placebo recipients. Vaccinees and placebo recipients showed similar non-spike TCR breadth.

The clonotype originates from a person aged 18-65 years who received the Ad26.COV2.S COVID-19 vaccine or a placebo. Sequenced here: peripheral blood, sampled in a trial of Ad26.COV2.S vaccine versus placebo. The chain carries TRBV18 and TRBJ1-5, with D possibly being TRBD1 (5 bases). CDR3 residues: CASSRGLGDEQPQHF. CDR3 in DNA: TGTGCCAGCTCACGAGGGTTGGGGGACGAACAGCCCCAGCATTTT.